The rows below give T cell receptor beta chains drawn from one sample of a study of shared clonotypes between healthy human individuals. Repertoires were generated with immunoSEQ multiplex PCR, while TCRdb's copy carries only in-frame clones and drops some. In the table there are roughly 500,000 clones, around 96% of which are singletons. Material: naive CD4+ T cells sorted from blood. These TCRs come from a woman under 40 in good health. Each CDR3 is given with its conserved first and last residue. The D gene is left open where the match is weak. Expanded clones get a size class; other rows say once, few or many, or leave the size out.

d_call j_call v_call clone_size cdr3_nt cdr3_aa
. TRBJ2-7 TRBV28 . TGTGCCAGCAGCCCGACGGGATCCTACGAGCAGTACTTC CASSPTGSYEQYF
. TRBJ1-1 TRBV27 . TGTGCCAGCAGGTCCGGGGTAGGGAGCACTGAAGCTTTCTTT CASRSGVGSTEAFF
TRBD1 TRBJ2-7 TRBV6-6 . TGTGCCAGCAGCCAACGTGGGACAGGGGTATACGAGCAGTACTTC CASSQRGTGVYEQYF
TRBD1 TRBJ2-5 TRBV5-4 . TGTGCCAGCAGCCACGACAGGGGGCAACAAGAGACCCAGTACTTC CASSHDRGQQETQYF
TRBD2 TRBJ2-3 TRBV5-1 . TGCGCCAGCAGCTTTGTACCGGGACTAGCGGGAGCAGATACGCAGTATTTT CASSFVPGLAGADTQYF
TRBD2 TRBJ2-1 TRBV19 . TGTGCCAGTAGTCCCGGGACTAGCGGAGGGAATGAGCAGTTCTTC CASSPGTSGGNEQFF
TRBD1 TRBJ1-5 TRBV7-9 few TGTGCCAGCAGCTCGGGACAGGTTAGCAATCAGCCCCAGCATTTT CASSSGQVSNQPQHF
TRBD1 TRBJ2-2 TRBV10-1 . TGCGCCAGCATTGACTACAGGGGGAGGTTCCGGAACACCGGGGAGCTGTTTTTT CASIDYRGRFRNTGELFF
. TRBJ2-7 TRBV29-1 once TGCAGCGTTGTAGGCCCTTCGAAGGAGTACTTC CSVVGPSKEYF
. TRBJ1-1 TRBV6-5 . TGTGCCAGCAGTCGACCCGGACAGCCCAACACTGAAGCTTTCTTT CASSRPGQPNTEAFF
. TRBJ2-1 TRBV27 . TGTGCCAGCAGACGCACCACCCAGGGCTATGAGCAGTTCTTC CASRRTTQGYEQFF
. TRBJ2-7 TRBV30 . TGTGCCTGGAGCCGGGACGGTGCCTACGAGCAGTACTTC CAWSRDGAYEQYF
. TRBJ2-1 TRBV30 . TGTGCCTGGAGCGGCCCGGGGGCGGGGGTCTTCAGCTCCTACAATGAGCAGTTCTTC CAWSGPGAGVFSSYNEQFF
. TRBJ1-1 TRBV18 . TGTGCCAGCTCACCAGGGAGGGAAGCTTTCTTT CASSPGREAFF
. TRBJ2-5 TRBV27 . TGTGCCAGCAGTTTATCGTGGACAGCTCGCATGGAGACCCAGTACTTC CASSLSWTARMETQYF
. TRBJ2-6 TRBV30 . TGTGCCCGGAATTCTGGGGCCAACGTCCTGACTTTC CARNSGANVLTF
. TRBJ1-5 TRBV2 . TGTGCCAGCAGCTCCGGCACCGGGCCCGGAGCCCAGCATTTT CASSSGTGPGAQHF
. TRBJ2-7 TRBV5-1 . TGCGCCAGCAGCTTTCCCGGGGGTACAACCTACGAGCAGTACTTC CASSFPGGTTYEQYF
. TRBJ1-2 TRBV7-8 . TGTGCCAGCAGCTTAGACGATCGGAATAACTATGGCTACACCTTC CASSLDDRNNYGYTF
TRBD2 TRBJ2-1 TRBV6-1 once TGTGCCAGCAGTTGGGAGCGGGATACCAGCGGTGAGCAGTTCTTC CASSWERDTSGEQFF
. TRBJ1-2 TRBV7-9 few TGTGCCAGCAGCCCTAGCGGACAGAACTATGGCTACACCTTC CASSPSGQNYGYTF
. TRBJ2-2 TRBV27 . TGTGCCAGCAGTTTTTTTTCACCGCTAAGGACCGGGGAGCTGTTTTTT CASSFFSPLRTGELFF